This passage covers 13 T cell receptor beta chains from one sample sequenced in a study of OX40 agonist ivuxolimab in advanced cancers. The table came from immunoSEQ multiplex PCR; TCRdb's copy has only in-frame clones and leaves some out. Of around 30,000 clones listed, 75% to 90% are singletons. Material: CD4+ or CD8+ T cells sorted from blood, obtained in a trial of the OX40 agonist ivuxolimab. The receptors stem from an adult with an advanced solid tumor such as melanoma, head and neck, liver or kidney cancer.

The V and J genes are TRBV6-6 and TRBJ1-1, with unresolved D. The germline CDR1 and CDR2 sequences are MNHNY and SVGAGI (reference sequence). V was cut by 4 bases and J by 5 bases, with 5 bases left in between. The length of the CDR3 is 11 residues. This CDR3 reads CASSSLTEAFF. The CDR3 DNA reads as TGTGCCAGCAGTTCTCTTACTGAAGCTTTCTTT.

V is TRBV6-5 and J is TRBJ2-2; the D is unclear. The germline gives CDR1 MNHEY, CDR2 SVGAGI. Trimming took 6 bases from V and 9 from J, leaving 11 bases between them. The length of the CDR3 is 12 residues. The DNA for the CDR3 is TGTGCCAGCAGCCCACAACACCGGGAGCTGTTTTTT. This sequence encodes CASSPQHRELFF.

This clone was observed a single time. This chain connects TRBV18 to TRBJ2-1; D ambiguous. This CDR3 region has 16 residues. V was pared by 4 bases and J by 0 bases, with 13 bases between. Germline V gene sequence: CDR1 KGHSH, CDR2 LQKENI. The CDR3 region is CASSLQDGRSYNEQFF. The CDR3 nucleotides are TGTGCCAGCTCACTCCAGGACGGGCGCTCCTACAATGAGCAGTTCTTC.

The rearrangement uses TRBV28 and TRBJ2-1; TRBD1 matches 9 bases. This CDR3 has 14 residues. Unmatched junction bases numbered 3, after V lost 3 bases and J lost 6 bases. Germline CDR1 is MDHEN and CDR2 is SYDVKM. The CDR3 is CASSLGTGRNEQFF. The CDR3 DNA reads TGTGCCAGCAGTTTGGGGACAGGGCGCAATGAGCAGTTCTTC.

The chain is built from TRBV27 and TRBJ1-2, with 7 bases fitting TRBD1. The CDR3 length is 14 residues. Germline CDR1 reads MNHEY; CDR2 reads SMNVEV (reference sequence). The V gene end was trimmed by 6 bases and the J gene end by 4 bases; junction bases not matched to a gene: 8. CDR3 amino acids: CASRIKGAGYGYTF. The CDR3 DNA is TGTGCCAGCAGAATAAAGGGGGCTGGCTATGGCTACACCTTC.

This chain uses TRBV25-1 with TRBJ2-7; the D is unclear. CDR3 length: 13 amino acids. Looked up from germline, CDR1 is MGHDK and CDR2 is SYGVNS. Trimming stripped 4 bases from V and 5 bases from J, with 12 bases between. The CDR3 coding sequence is TGTGCCAGCAGTGGGACGTTGGTGGACGAGCAGTACTTC. Translated: CASSGTLVDEQYF.

This clone is a singleton in its sample. CDR3 coding DNA: TGTGCCAGTAAACTAGCGGGAGGGCCCTATGAGCAGTTCTTC. It yields the protein CASKLAGGPYEQFF. The genes are TRBV19 and TRBJ2-1, with 13 nucleotides matching TRBD2. In germline, CDR1 is LNHDA, CDR2 SQIVND (reference sequence). V lost 7 bases to trimming and J lost 8 bases; unmatched junction nucleotides: 5. The CDR3 loop spans 14 amino acids. Using reference TRBV19 and TRBJ2-1 for the parts outside the CDR3, the full variable domain is DGGITQSPKYLFRKEGQNVTLSCEQNLNHDAMYWYRQDPGQGLRLIYYSQIVNDFQKGDIAEGYSVSREKKESFPLTVTSAQKNPTAFYLCASKLAGGPYEQFFGPGTRLTVL.

This rearrangement joins TRBV18 to TRBJ2-7; possibly TRBD1 for D (6 bases). V was pared by 3 bases and J by 3 bases, with 9 bases between. CDR1 is KGHSH, CDR2 LQKENI, per germline. There are 13 residues in the CDR3. The DNA for the CDR3 is TGTGCCAGCTCACCGGGACAACACTACGAGCAGTACTTC. Translation: CASSPGQHYEQYF.

The V call is TRBV6-5, the J call TRBJ1-1; 7 positions agree with TRBD1. V trimming: 6 bases; J trimming: 1 base; junction bases outside the gene matches: 5. The CDR3 loop spans 14 amino acids. The germline V gene has CDR1 MNHEY and CDR2 SVGAGI. CDR3 DNA: TGTGCCAGCAGGCAGGGGGGGACGAACACTGAAGCTTTCTTT. It specifies CASRQGGTNTEAFF.

This chain uses TRBV2 with TRBJ2-7; D ambiguous. Germline CDR1 and CDR2: SNHLY and FYNNEI. The CDR3 runs 12 residues. V was shortened by 5 bases and J by 6 bases, with 11 bases between the two germline ends. DNA for the CDR3: TGTGCCAGCAGTACGCCGGACGGCGAGCAGTACTTC. Translating gives CASSTPDGEQYF.

The V and J genes are TRBV7-9 and TRBJ1-5; 7 bases map to TRBD1. Germline V gives CDR1 SEHNR, CDR2 FQNEAQ (reference sequence). V lost 5 bases, J lost 4 bases, and 5 bases stayed unmatched. The CDR3 is made up of 14 amino acids. CDR3 residues: CASSRGGTNQPQHF. The DNA for the CDR3 is TGTGCCAGCAGCAGAGGGGGCACGAATCAGCCCCAGCATTTT.

This sequence joins TRBV7-3 and TRBJ2-3; 9 positions agree with TRBD2. From germline, CDR1 is SGHTA and CDR2 FQGTGA. There are 16 residues in the CDR3. V was pared by 5 bases and J by 5 bases, with 11 bases of the junction left unmatched. CDR3 in DNA: TGTGCCAGCAGCAAAGAACCGGGACTAGCAGAAGATACGCAGTATTTT. This codes for CASSKEPGLAEDTQYF.

This chain uses TRBV9 with TRBJ2-1; 10 nucleotides line up with TRBD1. Germline CDR1 reads SGDLS; CDR2 reads YYNGEE. The length of the CDR3 is 14 residues. The V gene end was trimmed by 3 bases and the J gene end by 9 bases; junction bases not matched to a gene: 6. This chain's CDR3 is CASSAWTGGGEQFF. The CDR3 region has the DNA TGTGCCAGCAGCGCCTGGACAGGGGGTGGTGAGCAGTTCTTC.